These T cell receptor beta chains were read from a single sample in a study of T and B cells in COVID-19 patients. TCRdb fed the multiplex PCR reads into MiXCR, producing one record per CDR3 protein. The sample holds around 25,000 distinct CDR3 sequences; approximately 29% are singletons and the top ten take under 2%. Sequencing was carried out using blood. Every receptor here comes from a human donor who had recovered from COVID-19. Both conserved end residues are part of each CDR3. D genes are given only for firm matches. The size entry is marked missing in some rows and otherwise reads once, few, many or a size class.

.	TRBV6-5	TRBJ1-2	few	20	CASSYSGVHLVGGTNYGYTF	TGTGCCAGCAGTTACTCGGGTGTCCACTTAGTTGGGGGTACTAACTATGGCTACACCTTC
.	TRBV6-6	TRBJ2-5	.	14	CASSERVGGRDQLF	TGTGCCAGCAGTGAAAGGGTGGGGGGACGGGACCAGCTTTTC
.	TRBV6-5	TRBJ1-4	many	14	CASSSGQKNEKLFF	TGTGCCAGCAGTTCCGGACAGAAGAATGAAAAACTGTTTTTT
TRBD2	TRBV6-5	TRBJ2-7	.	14	CASSYFREGYEQYF	TGTGCCAGCAGTTATTTTCGGGAGGGCTACGAGCAGTACTTC
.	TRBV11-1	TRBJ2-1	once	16	CASSLLGIRSYNEQFF	TGTGCCAGCAGCTTACTCGGGATCCGCTCCTACAATGAGCAGTTCTTC
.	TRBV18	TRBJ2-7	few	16	CASSPRRGELTYEQYF	TGTGCCAGCTCTCCGCGGCGGGGCGAACTGACCTACGAGCAGTACTTC
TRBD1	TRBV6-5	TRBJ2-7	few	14	CASAGTGVSYEQYF	TGTGCCAGCGCCGGGACAGGGGTCTCCTACGAGCAGTACTTC
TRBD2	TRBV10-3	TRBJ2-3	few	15	CAIKREGLGTDTQYF	TGTGCCATCAAGCGGGAGGGTCTCGGCACAGATACGCAGTATTTT
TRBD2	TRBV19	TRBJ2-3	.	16	CASSRRTSGRTDTQYF	TGTGCCAGTAGTAGGCGGACTAGCGGGAGGACAGATACGCAGTATTTT
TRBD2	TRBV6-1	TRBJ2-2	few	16	CASSEAGGANTGELFF	TGTGCCAGCAGTGAAGCGGGGGGGGCGAACACCGGGGAGCTGTTTTTT
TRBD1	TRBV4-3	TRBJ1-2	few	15	CASSLDRDRGNGYTF	TGTGCCAGCAGCCTCGACCGGGACAGGGGGAATGGCTACACCTTC
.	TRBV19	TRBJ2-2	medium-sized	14	CASKVTANTGELFF	TGTGCCAGTAAGGTCACCGCGAACACCGGGGAGCTGTTTTTT
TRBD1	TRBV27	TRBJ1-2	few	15	CASSSWTGSGYGYTF	TGTGCCAGCAGTTCCTGGACAGGGTCGGGGTATGGCTACACCTTC
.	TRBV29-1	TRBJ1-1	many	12	CSVGAQGPGLFF	TGCAGCGTTGGGGCCCAGGGTCCGGGGTTATTCTTT
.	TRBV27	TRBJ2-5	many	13	CASRQFRAETQYF	TGTGCCAGCAGACAGTTCCGGGCCGAGACCCAGTACTTC
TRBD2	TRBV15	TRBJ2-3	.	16	CATSGRTSGRTDTQYF	TGTGCCACCAGCGGACGGACTAGCGGACGCACAGATACGCAGTATTTT
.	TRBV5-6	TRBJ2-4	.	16	CASSFLGKRAKNIQYF	TGTGCCAGCAGCTTCTTGGGGAAAAGGGCCAAAAACATTCAGTACTTC
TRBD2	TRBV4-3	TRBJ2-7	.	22	CASSQKSQMPTSGRGGYYEQYF	TGCGCCAGCAGCCAAAAAAGCCAAATGCCGACTAGCGGAAGGGGGGGATACTACGAGCAGTACTTC
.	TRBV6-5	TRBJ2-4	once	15	CASSQNTGAKNIQYF	TGTGCCAGCAGCCAAAACACAGGGGCCAAAAACATTCAGTACTTC
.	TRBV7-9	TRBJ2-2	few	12	CASSLGSGELFF	TGTGCCAGCAGCTTAGGATCCGGGGAGCTGTTTTTT
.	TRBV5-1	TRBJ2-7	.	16	CASSLGGLDLTYEQYF	TGCGCCAGCAGCTTGGGTGGGTTGGACTTGACCTACGAGCAGTACTTC
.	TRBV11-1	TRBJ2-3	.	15	CASSFPGTSTDTQYF	TGTGCCAGCAGCTTCCCCGGGACTAGCACAGATACGCAGTATTTT
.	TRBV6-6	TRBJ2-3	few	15	CASSVRTALTDTQYF	TGTGCCAGCTCTGTCCGTACGGCCCTCACAGATACGCAGTATTTT
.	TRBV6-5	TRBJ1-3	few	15	CASSYSGSDHNTIYF	TGTGCCAGCAGTTACTCTGGTTCGGACCATAACACCATATATTTT
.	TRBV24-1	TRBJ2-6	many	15	CATSLAGAGANVLTF	TGTGCCACCAGTCTTGCCGGGGCTGGGGCCAACGTCCTGACTTTC
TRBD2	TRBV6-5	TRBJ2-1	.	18	CAISESRLAGAPSDEQFF	TGTGCCATCAGTGAGTCCCGACTAGCGGGAGCCCCATCGGATGAGCAGTTCTTC
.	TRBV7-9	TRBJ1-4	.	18	CASSESGLLGEANEKLFF	TGTGCCAGCAGCGAATCGGGACTCCTGGGGGAGGCTAATGAAAAACTGTTTTTT
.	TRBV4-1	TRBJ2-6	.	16	CASSPPGGTGANVLTF	TGCGCCAGCAGCCCTCCTGGGGGGACTGGGGCCAACGTCCTGACTTTC
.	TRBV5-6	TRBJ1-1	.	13	CASSLLQGGEAFF	TGTGCCAGCAGCTTGCTACAGGGCGGTGAAGCTTTCTTT
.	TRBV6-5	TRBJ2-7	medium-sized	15	CASRLNRRAMSEQYF	TGTGCCAGCAGACTCAACAGGAGGGCTATGAGTGAGCAGTACTTC
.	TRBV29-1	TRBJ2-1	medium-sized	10	CSATQDEQFF	TGCAGCGCCACCCAAGATGAGCAGTTCTTC
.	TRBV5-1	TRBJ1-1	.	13	CASSLAENTEAFF	TGCGCCAGCAGCTTAGCTGAGAACACTGAAGCTTTCTTT
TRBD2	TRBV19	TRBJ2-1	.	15	CASRSGLAGGGEQFF	TGTGCCAGTAGATCTGGGCTAGCGGGAGGAGGTGAGCAGTTCTTC
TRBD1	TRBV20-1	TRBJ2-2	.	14	CSARGDRNTGGLFF	TGCAGTGCTAGGGGGGACAGGAACACCGGGGGGCTGTTTTTT
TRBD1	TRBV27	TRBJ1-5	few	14	CASSQGQGDQPQHF	TGTGCCAGCAGTCAGGGACAGGGAGATCAGCCCCAGCATTTT
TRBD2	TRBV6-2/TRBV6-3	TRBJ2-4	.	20	CASTPFDRTSGRWTKNIQYF	TGTGCCAGCACCCCGTTTGATCGGACTAGCGGGAGATGGACCAAAAACATTCAGTACTTC
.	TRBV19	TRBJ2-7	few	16	CASSIHFGQTFSDQYF	TGTGCCAGTAGTATCCACTTTGGGCAGACCTTCAGCGATCAGTACTTC
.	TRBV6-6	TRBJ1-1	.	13	CASSLTQTTEAFF	TGTGCCAGCAGTCTGACACAAACCACTGAAGCTTTCTTT
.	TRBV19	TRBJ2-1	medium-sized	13	CASSWESYNEQFF	TGTGCCAGTAGTTGGGAATCCTACAATGAGCAGTTCTTC
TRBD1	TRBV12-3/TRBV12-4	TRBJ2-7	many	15	CASSGSPGQGHEQYF	TGTGCCAGCAGTGGTAGTCCGGGACAGGGTCACGAGCAGTACTTC
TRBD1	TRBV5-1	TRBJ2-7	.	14	CASSTGQRSYEQYF	TGCGCCAGCAGCACGGGACAGCGTTCCTACGAGCAGTACTTC
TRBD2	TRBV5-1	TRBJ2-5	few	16	CASSLVKASGRETQYF	TGCGCCAGCAGCTTGGTAAAGGCTAGCGGGCGGGAGACCCAGTACTTC
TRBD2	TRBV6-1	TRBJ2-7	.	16	CASSEPGLALTYEQYF	TGTGCCAGCAGTGAACCGGGACTAGCTCTTACCTACGAGCAGTACTTC
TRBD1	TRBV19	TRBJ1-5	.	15	CASSRDRESNQPQHF	TGTGCCAGTAGCCGGGACAGGGAGAGCAATCAGCCCCAGCATTTT
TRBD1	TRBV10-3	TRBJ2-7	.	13	CAISDEGAHEQYF	TGTGCCATCAGTGATGAGGGGGCTCACGAGCAGTACTTC
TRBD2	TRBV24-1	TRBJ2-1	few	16	CATSAVTSGSYNEQFF	TGTGCCACCAGCGCGGTGACTAGCGGCTCCTACAATGAGCAGTTCTTC
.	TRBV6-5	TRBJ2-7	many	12	CASSYPDMEQYF	TGTGCCAGCAGTTACCCGGACATGGAGCAGTACTTC
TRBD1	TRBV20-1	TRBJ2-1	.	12	CSAGSTGNEQFF	TGCAGTGCTGGTTCGACAGGGAATGAGCAGTTCTTC
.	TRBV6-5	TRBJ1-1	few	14	CASSYSWLGTEAFF	TGTGCCAGCAGTTACTCGTGGCTGGGCACTGAAGCTTTCTTT
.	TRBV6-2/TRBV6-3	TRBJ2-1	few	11	CASSRKNEQFF	TGTGCCAGCAGCCGAAAAAATGAGCAGTTCTTC
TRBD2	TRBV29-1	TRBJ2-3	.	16	CSVEEMKRETTDTQYF	TGCAGCGTTGAAGAAATGAAGCGGGAGACCACAGATACGCAGTATTTT
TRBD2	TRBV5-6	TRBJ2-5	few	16	CASRSGTSGLQETQYF	TGTGCCAGCAGATCCGGGACTAGCGGACTCCAAGAGACCCAGTACTTC
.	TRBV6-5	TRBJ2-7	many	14	CASSPTPAVYEQYF	TGTGCCAGCAGCCCAACACCAGCGGTCTACGAGCAGTACTTC
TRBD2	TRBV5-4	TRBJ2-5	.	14	CASSASGDLLAQYF	TGTGCCAGCAGCGCAAGCGGGGACCTCCTGGCCCAGTACTTC
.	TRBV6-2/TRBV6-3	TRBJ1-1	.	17	CASSSHLYQPRNTEAFF	TGTGCCAGCAGTTCCCATTTATACCAACCCAGGAACACTGAAGCTTTCTTT
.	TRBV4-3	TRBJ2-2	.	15	CASTSTQASTGELFF	TGCGCCAGCACTTCGACCCAAGCGAGCACCGGGGAGCTGTTTTTT
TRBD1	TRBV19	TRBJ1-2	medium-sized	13	CATWTGRVHGYTF	TGTGCCACCTGGACAGGGAGAGTTCATGGCTACACCTTC
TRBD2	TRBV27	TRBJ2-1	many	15	CASSLGLAAYNEQFF	TGTGCCAGCAGCCTCGGACTAGCCGCCTACAATGAGCAGTTCTTC
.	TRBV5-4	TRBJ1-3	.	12	CASSLQGNTIYF	TGTGCCAGCAGCTTACAAGGAAACACCATATATTTT
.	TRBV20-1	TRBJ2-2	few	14	CSASPGTNTGELFF	TGCAGTGCTAGTCCGGGGACGAACACCGGGGAGCTGTTTTTT